The 11 T cell receptor beta chains below all came from one sample that was sequenced in a study of T cells in Graves' hyperthyroidism and ophthalmopathy. TCR beta CDR3 sequences were amplified from RNA transcripts. The HTBI primer set was used in a first-round RT-PCR of the TCR CDR3. MiXCR, applied by TCRdb to the multiplex PCR reads, yields one record per CDR3 protein. The repertoire has about 620,000 distinct CDR3 sequences, roughly 16% of them found once; the top ten carry over 3.5%. Sequencing was performed on blood. Source of these receptors: a woman in her thirties with Graves' hyperthyroidism.

This clonotype was recorded a few times. The DNA for the CDR3 is TGTGCCAGCAGCCTCGGGACAGATAGGGGCTACACCTTC. Translation: CASSLGTDRGYTF. The chain recombines TRBV12-3 or TRBV12-4 with TRBJ1-2, with TRBD1 matching over 7 bases. The CDR3 length is 13 residues. The V segment lost 6 bases and the J segment 8 bases; nucleotides outside the gene matches: 9.

This clonotype was detected only a few times. The J gene is TRBJ1-1, the V gene TRBV9; no firm D call. There are 12 residues in the CDR3. Deletions cut 0 bases from V and 11 bases from J, with 11 bases between. The germline V gene encodes CDR1 SGDLS and CDR2 YYNGEE. The DNA of the CDR3 is TGTGCCAGCAGCGTAGATGGAAAGGGTGCTTTCTTT. It codes for CASSVDGKGAFF.

This clonotype appeared a few times. The chain has TRBV20-1 and TRBJ1-2; perhaps TRBD1 as D (6 bases). CDR1 and CDR2 (germline): DFQATT, SNEGSKA (reference sequence). The CDR3 contains 12 residues. V was shortened by 4 bases and J by 5 bases, with 11 bases between the two germline ends. CDR3 bases: TGCAGTGCTACAGACAGGATTTATGGCTACACCTTC. It codes for CSATDRIYGYTF.

At least ten counts were recorded for this clonotype. The V gene is TRBV7-8, the J gene TRBJ2-1; a possible D gene is TRBD2 (6 bases). Germline V lookup: CDR1 SGHVS, CDR2 FQNEAQ. CDR3 length: 19 amino acids. The V and J ends lost 1 base and 2 bases respectively, with 21 bases between them. The CDR3 protein is CASSLVTSSGDPTYNEQFF. The CDR3 DNA sequence: TGTGCCAGCAGCTTAGTCACCTCCTCGGGGGATCCCACCTACAATGAGCAGTTCTTC.

V and J are TRBV9 and TRBJ2-5; 15 bases match TRBD2. Losses at the gene ends were 4 bases for V and 5 bases for J; bases not matched to a gene: 6. The CDR3 runs 16 residues. The germline V gene has CDR1 SGDLS and CDR2 YYNGEE. For the CDR3, the DNA is TGTGCCAGCAGCCCGGGACTAGCGGGAGGTTGGGAGACCCAGTACTTC. It yields the protein CASSPGLAGGWETQYF.

This clonotype has at least ten counts. The rearrangement joins TRBV12-3 or TRBV12-4 to TRBJ1-1, with TRBD1 as a possible D gene (5 bases). V was shortened by 6 bases and J by 5 bases, with 19 bases between the two germline ends. The CDR3 is made up of 15 amino acids. The chain's CDR3 is CASRGRQLGWTEAFF. For the CDR3, the DNA is TGTGCCAGCAGGGGGAGACAGTTGGGATGGACTGAAGCTTTCTTT.

The CDR3 nucleotides are TGTGCCTGGAGTGTACAGTGGTGGAATGAGCAGTTCTTC. It codes for CAWSVQWWNEQFF. The chain is built from TRBV30 and TRBJ2-1, with unresolved D. CDR3 length: 13 residues. The ends were cut back, 0 bases at V and 7 bases at J, with 10 bases in the middle. The V gene's germline CDR1 is GTSNPN and CDR2 SVGIG (reference sequence).

The chain recombines TRBV19 with TRBJ1-1; 8 bases agree with TRBD1. Germline lookup yields CDR1 LNHDA and CDR2 SQIVND (reference sequence). This CDR3 region has 13 residues. V shed 6 bases, J shed 7 bases, and the junction held 7 bases outside the gene matches. Here the CDR3 reads CASSDRGGDEAFF. In DNA, the CDR3 is TGTGCCAGTAGCGACAGGGGAGGGGATGAAGCTTTCTTT.

This clonotype was seen at least ten times. The chain couples TRBV7-9 to TRBJ2-7; D possibly corresponds to TRBD1 (6 bases). Germline V gene sequence: CDR1 SEHNR, CDR2 FQNEAQ (reference sequence). V was trimmed by 5 bases and J by 2 bases, leaving 13 bases between them. This CDR3 is 14 amino acids long. The DNA for the CDR3 is TGTGCCAGCAGCAAGGGGACAAACCCCTACGAGCAGTACTTC. Translated: CASSKGTNPYEQYF.

Turning to this clonotype: An end of the junction differs from the germline gene, which may be a read error. Here the CDR3 reads CARSLDDWGAAQYF. DNA of the CDR3: TGTGCCCGCAGCTTGGACGACTGGGGGGCGGCCCAGTACTTC. The chain is built from TRBV7-2 and TRBJ2-5; D possibly uses TRBD1 or TRBD2 (6 bases each). Germline V gene lookup returns CDR1 SGHTA and CDR2 FQGNSA. The CDR3 extends over 14 amino acids.

This clonotype was seen many times. The chain is built from TRBV11-2 and TRBJ2-3; D may be TRBD1 (5 bases). This CDR3 comprises 14 residues. CDR1 SGHAT and CDR2 FQNNGV come from the germline V gene. The ends were cut back, 2 bases at V and 1 base at J, with 7 bases in the middle. The CDR3 nucleotides read TGTGCCAGCAGCTTATCCAGGGGCACAGATACGCAGTATTTT. Its protein is CASSLSRGTDTQYF.